A single sample is the source of the 3 T cell receptor beta chains below, sequenced in a study of shared clonotypes between healthy human individuals. Clones were read by immunoSEQ multiplex PCR, and TCRdb kept only the in-frame ones, dropping some. Among roughly 1,500,000 clones listed, around 98% were seen once. Sequencing was performed on naive CD4+ T cells sorted from blood. Specified subset: CD45RA+ positively selected. These receptors were collected from a young man in good health.

This chain joins TRBV27 and TRBJ2-1; D unresolved. The length of the CDR3 is 15 residues. Germline CDR1 reads MNHEY; CDR2 reads SMNVEV (reference sequence). Between the trimmed V and J ends, which lost 2 bases and 0 bases, there was a span of 8 bases. CDR3 sequence reads: CASSLKVFSYNEQFF. The CDR3 nucleotides read TGTGCCAGCAGTTTAAAAGTCTTCTCCTACAATGAGCAGTTCTTC.

The J gene is TRBJ1-4, the V gene TRBV4-1; D call uncertain. The germline V gene has CDR1 MGHRA and CDR2 YSYEKL. The length of the CDR3 is 15 residues. Trimming cost V 0 bases and J 5 bases, with 10 bases left between them. CDR3 coding DNA: TGCGCCAGCAGCCAAGACCCAGGTTTCAATGAAAAACTGTTTTTT. Amino acids: CASSQDPGFNEKLFF.

The rearrangement uses TRBV5-4 and TRBJ2-5, with TRBD2 as a possible D gene (6 bases). This CDR3 region has 14 residues. V was pared by 5 bases and J by 1 base, with 12 bases between. Germline CDR1 and CDR2: SGHNT and YYREEE (reference sequence). The CDR3 DNA sequence: TGTGCCAGCAGTAAAGCGGGTCTCCAAGAGACCCAGTACTTC. Its protein product is CASSKAGLQETQYF.